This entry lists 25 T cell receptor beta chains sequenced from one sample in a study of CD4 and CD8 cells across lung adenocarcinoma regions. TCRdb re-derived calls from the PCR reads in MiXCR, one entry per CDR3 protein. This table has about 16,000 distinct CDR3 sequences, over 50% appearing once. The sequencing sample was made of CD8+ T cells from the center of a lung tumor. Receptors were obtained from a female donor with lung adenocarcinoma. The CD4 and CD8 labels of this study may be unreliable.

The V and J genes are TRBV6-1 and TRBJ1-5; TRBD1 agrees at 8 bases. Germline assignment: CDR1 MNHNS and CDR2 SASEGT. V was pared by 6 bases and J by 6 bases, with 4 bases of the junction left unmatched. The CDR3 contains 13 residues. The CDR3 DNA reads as TGTGCCAGCAGGGGACAGGTGGGTCAGCCCCAGCATTTT. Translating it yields CASRGQVGQPQHF.

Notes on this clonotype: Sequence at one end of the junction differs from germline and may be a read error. CDR3: CASSQAGGAGRSPETQYF. The CDR3 nucleotides are TGCGCCAGCAGCCAAGCGGGGGGGGCCGGGCGAAGCCCAGAGACGCAGTATTTC. The V gene is TRBV4-1, the J gene TRBJ2-5; 8 bases line up with TRBD2. Germline assignment: CDR1 MGHRA and CDR2 YSYEKL. The CDR3 runs to 18 residues.

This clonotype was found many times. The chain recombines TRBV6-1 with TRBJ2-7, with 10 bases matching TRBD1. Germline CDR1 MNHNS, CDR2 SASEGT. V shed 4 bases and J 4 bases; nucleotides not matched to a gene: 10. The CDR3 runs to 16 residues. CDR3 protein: CASSVVAGTGVYEQYF. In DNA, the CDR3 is TGTGCCAGCAGTGTTGTGGCCGGGACAGGGGTATACGAGCAGTACTTC.

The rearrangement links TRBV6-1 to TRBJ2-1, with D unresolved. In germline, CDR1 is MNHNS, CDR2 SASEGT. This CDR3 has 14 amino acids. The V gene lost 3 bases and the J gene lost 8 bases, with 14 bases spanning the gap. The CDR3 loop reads CASSDLVPNDEQFF. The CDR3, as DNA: TGTGCCAGCAGTGATTTGGTGCCTAACGATGAGCAGTTCTTC.

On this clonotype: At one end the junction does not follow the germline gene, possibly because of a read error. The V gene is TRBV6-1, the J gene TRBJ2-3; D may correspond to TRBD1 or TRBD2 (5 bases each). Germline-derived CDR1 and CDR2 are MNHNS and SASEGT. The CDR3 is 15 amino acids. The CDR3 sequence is CASRSGPSAKNTQYF. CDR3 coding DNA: TGTGCCAGCAGGTCGGGGCCGAGCGCCAAAAATACTCAGTATTTT.

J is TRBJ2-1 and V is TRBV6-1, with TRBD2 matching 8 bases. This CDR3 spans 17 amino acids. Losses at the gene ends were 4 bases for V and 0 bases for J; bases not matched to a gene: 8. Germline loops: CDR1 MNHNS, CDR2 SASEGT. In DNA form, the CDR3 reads TGTGCCAGCAGTGTATCTTTGCGGGGGGCCTCCTACAATGAGCAGTTCTTC. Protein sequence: CASSVSLRGASYNEQFF.

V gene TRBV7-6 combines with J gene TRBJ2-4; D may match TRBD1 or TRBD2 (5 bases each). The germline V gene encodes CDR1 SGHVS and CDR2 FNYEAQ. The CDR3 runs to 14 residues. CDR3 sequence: CGGRVLGAKNTQYF. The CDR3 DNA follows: TGTGGCGGCAGGGTGCTGGGAGCCAAAAACACGCAGTACTTC.

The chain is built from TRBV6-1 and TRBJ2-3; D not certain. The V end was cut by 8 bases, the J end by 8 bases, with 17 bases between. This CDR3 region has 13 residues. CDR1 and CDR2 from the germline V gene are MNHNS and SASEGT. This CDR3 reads CASEKVVFGTQYF. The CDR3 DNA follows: TGTGCCAGCGAGAAAGTTGTTTTTGGTACGCAGTATTTT.

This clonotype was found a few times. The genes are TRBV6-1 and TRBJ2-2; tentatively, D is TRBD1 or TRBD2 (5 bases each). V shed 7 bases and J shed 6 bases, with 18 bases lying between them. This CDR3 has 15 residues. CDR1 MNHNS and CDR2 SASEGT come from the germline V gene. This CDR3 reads CASKREQALAGELFF. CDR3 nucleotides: TGTGCCAGCAAACGGGAACAGGCCCTAGCCGGGGAGCTGTTTTTT.

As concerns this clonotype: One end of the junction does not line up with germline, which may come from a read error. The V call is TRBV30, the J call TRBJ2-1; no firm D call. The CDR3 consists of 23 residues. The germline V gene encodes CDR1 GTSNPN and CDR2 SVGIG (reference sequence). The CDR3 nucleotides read TGTGCCTGGCCTCAACTTCTTTCTTTACTCCAGATTCCTCGGAGCCTTGAACATGCTAAAGTACACTGG. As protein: CAWPQLLSLLQIPRSLEHAKVHW. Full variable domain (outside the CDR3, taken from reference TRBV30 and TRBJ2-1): SQTIHQWPATLVQPVGSPLSLECTVEGTSNPNLYWYRQAAGRGLQLLFYSVGIGQISSEVPQNLSASRPQDRQFILSSKKLLLSDSGFYLCAWPQLLSLLQIPRSLEHAKVHWGPGTRLTVL.

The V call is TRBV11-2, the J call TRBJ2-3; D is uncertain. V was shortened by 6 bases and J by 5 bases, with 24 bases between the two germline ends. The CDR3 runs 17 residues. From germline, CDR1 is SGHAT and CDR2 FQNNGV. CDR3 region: CASSLVLRVAEQDTQYF. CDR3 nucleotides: TGTGCCAGCAGTTTGGTGCTTCGGGTGGCAGAGCAAGATACGCAGTATTTT.

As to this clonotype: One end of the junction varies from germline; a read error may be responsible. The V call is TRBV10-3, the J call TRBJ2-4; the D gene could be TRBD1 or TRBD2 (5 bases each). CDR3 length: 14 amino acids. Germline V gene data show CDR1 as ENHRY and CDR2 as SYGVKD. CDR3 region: CAVRERWAKDTQYF. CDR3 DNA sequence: TGTGCCGTCAGGGAGCGGTGGGCCAAAGACACGCAGTACTTC.

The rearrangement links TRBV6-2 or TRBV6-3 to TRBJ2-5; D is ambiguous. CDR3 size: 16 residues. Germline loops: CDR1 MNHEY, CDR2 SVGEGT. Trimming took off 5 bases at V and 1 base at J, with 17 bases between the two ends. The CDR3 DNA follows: TGTGCCAGCAGTCCACCGGACGGCAACATCCAAGAGACCCAGTACTTC. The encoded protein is CASSPPDGNIQETQYF.

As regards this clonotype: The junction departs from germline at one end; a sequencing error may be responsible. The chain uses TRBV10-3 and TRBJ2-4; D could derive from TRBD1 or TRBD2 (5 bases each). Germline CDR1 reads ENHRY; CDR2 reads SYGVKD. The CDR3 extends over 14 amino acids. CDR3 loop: CRGSGLCTTNMQYF. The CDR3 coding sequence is TGTCGCGGCTCGGGGCTGTGTACCACAAACATGCAGTACTTC.

CDR3 nucleotides: TGTGCCTGGAGAACAGGGTTATTTGATGGCTACACCTTC. Protein sequence: CAWRTGLFDGYTF. The V call is TRBV30, the J call TRBJ1-2; TRBD1 might be the D (6 bases). There are 13 residues in the CDR3. CDR1 and CDR2 (germline): GTSNPN, SVGIG (reference sequence). Between the trimmed V and J ends, which lost 3 bases and 6 bases, there was a span of 14 bases.

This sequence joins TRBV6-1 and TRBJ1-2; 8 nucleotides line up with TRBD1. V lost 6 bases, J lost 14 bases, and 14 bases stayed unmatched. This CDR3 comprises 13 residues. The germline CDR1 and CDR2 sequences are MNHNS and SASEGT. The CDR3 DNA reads TGTGCCAGCAGACCTAACAGGGGGGTAGGTTTTACCTTC. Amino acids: CASRPNRGVGFTF.

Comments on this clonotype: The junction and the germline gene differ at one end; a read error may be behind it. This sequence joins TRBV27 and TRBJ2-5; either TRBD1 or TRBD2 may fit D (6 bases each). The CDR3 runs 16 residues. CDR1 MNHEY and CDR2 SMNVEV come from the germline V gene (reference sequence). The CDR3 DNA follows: TGTGCCTGCGGGGCGCTCGGGGGCAGGGACACAGAGACCCAGTATTTC. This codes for CACGALGGRDTETQYF.

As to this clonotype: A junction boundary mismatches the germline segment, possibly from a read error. CDR3 DNA: TGTGCCAGCAGTCCGGGGGGGGGGGGCACAAATATGCAGTACTTT. Its protein is CASSPGGGGTNMQYF. This rearrangement joins TRBV6-1 to TRBJ2-3, with 8 positions matching TRBD2. Germline lookup yields CDR1 MNHNS and CDR2 SASEGT. The CDR3 is made up of 15 amino acids.

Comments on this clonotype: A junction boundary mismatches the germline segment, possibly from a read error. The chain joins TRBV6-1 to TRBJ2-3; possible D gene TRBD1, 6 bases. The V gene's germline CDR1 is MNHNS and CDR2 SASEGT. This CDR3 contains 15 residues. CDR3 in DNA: TGTGGCAGCGGTCCGGGGCTGGGGGCCACAAATATGCAGTATTTT. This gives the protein CGSGPGLGATNMQYF.

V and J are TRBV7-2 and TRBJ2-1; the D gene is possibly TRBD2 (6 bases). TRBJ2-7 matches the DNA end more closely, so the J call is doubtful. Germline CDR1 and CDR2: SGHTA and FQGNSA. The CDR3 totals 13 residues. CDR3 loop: CASSPSGYYEQYF. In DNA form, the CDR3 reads TGTGCCAGCAGCCCCAGCGGGTACTACGAGCAGTACTTC.

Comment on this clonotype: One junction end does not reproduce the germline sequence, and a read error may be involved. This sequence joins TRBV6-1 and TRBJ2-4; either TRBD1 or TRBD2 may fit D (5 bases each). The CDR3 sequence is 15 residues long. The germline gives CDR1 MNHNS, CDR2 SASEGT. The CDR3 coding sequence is TGTGGCAGCAGGTCGGGGCTGAGAGCCAAAAACACGCAGTATTTC. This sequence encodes CGSRSGLRAKNTQYF.

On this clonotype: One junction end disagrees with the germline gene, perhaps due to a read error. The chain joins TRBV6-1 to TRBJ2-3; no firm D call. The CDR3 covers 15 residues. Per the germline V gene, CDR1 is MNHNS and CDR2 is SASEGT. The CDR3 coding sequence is TGTGCCAGCAGACTCCACGGTGTGAGCACAGATACGCAGTACTTT. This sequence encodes CASRLHGVSTDTQYF.

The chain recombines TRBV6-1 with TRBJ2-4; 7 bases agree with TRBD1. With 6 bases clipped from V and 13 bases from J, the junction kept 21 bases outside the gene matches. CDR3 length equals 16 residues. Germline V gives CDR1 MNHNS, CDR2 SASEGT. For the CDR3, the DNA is TGTGCCAGCAGCGCTAGGGGGCTGCGAGCCAAAAATACGCAGTACTTC. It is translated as CASSARGLRAKNTQYF.

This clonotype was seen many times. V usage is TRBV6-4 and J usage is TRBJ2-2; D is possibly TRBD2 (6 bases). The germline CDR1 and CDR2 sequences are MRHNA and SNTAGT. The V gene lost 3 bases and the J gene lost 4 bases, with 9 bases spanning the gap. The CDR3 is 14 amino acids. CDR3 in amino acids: CASSDPRGTGELFF. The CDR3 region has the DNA TGTGCCAGCAGTGATCCGCGGGGCACCGGGGAGCTGTTTTTT.

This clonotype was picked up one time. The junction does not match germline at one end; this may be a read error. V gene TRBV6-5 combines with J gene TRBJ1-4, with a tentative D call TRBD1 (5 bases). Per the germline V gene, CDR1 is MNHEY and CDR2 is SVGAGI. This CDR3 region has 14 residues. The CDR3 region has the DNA TGTGCCAGCAGATACTCAGGGTATGGTGAAAAACTGTTTTTT. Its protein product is CASRYSGYGEKLFF.